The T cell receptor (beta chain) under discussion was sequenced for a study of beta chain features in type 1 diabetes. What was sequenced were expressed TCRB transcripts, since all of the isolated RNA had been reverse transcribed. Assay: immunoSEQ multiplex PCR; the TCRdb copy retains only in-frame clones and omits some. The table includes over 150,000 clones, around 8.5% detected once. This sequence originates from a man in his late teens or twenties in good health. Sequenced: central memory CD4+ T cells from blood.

The CDR3: CASSVGTSRYEQFF. CDR3 nucleotides: TGTGCCAGCAGCGTGGGGACTAGTCGGTATGAGCAGTTCTTC. The chain uses TRBV9 and TRBJ2-1, with 8 bases aligning to TRBD2. Germline V lookup: CDR1 SGDLS, CDR2 YYNGEE. Trimming took 2 bases from V and 8 from J; bases not matched to a gene: 6. The CDR3 contains 14 residues.